Listed below are T cell receptor beta chains from one sample, sequenced in a study of blood T cell repertoires in COVID-19. Clones were read by immunoSEQ multiplex PCR, and TCRdb kept only the in-frame ones, dropping some. The sample records roughly 140,000 clones, 70% to 90% being singletons. The sample was peripheral blood. The origin of the receptors is a woman aged 55-69 years with COVID-19, enrolled during active disease. Each CDR3 is given with its conserved first and last residue. The order of the fields is CDR3 protein, CDR3 DNA, J gene, clone size, D gene, CDR3 length, V gene. A D gene is named only where the DNA matches it firmly. Expanded clones get a size class; other rows say once, few or many, or leave the size out.

CDR3 protein: CASSDTGTGVEKLFF; CDR3 DNA: TGTGCCAGCAGCGATACCGGGACAGGGGTTGAAAAACTGTTTTTT; J gene: TRBJ1-4; clone size: -; D gene: TRBD1; CDR3 length: 15; V gene: TRBV9
CDR3 protein: CASSPFDIDSYNEQFF; CDR3 DNA: TGTGCCAGCTCACCATTTGACATCGACTCCTACAATGAGCAGTTCTTC; J gene: TRBJ2-1; clone size: -; D gene: -; CDR3 length: 16; V gene: TRBV18
CDR3 protein: CATSQGETQYF; CDR3 DNA: TGTGCCACCAGTCAGGGGGAGACCCAGTACTTC; J gene: TRBJ2-5; clone size: -; D gene: -; CDR3 length: 11; V gene: TRBV24-1
CDR3 protein: CASSVQTGAGGYTF; CDR3 DNA: TGTGCCAGCAGCGTCCAGACAGGGGCGGGTGGCTACACCTTC; J gene: TRBJ1-2; clone size: -; D gene: TRBD1; CDR3 length: 14; V gene: TRBV9
CDR3 protein: CASSQDLNLYEQYF; CDR3 DNA: TGTGCCAGCAGCCAAGATCTAAACCTTTACGAGCAGTACTTC; J gene: TRBJ2-7; clone size: -; D gene: -; CDR3 length: 14; V gene: TRBV3-1/TRBV3-2
CDR3 protein: CASSRNLRGTDTQYF; CDR3 DNA: TGTGCCAGCAGCCGCAACCTCAGGGGCACAGATACGCAGTATTTT; J gene: TRBJ2-3; clone size: once; D gene: -; CDR3 length: 15; V gene: TRBV3-1/TRBV3-2
CDR3 protein: CASSSPTANTEAFF; CDR3 DNA: TGTGCCAGCAGTTCACCGACAGCAAACACTGAAGCTTTCTTT; J gene: TRBJ1-1; clone size: -; D gene: -; CDR3 length: 14; V gene: TRBV6-6
CDR3 protein: CASSLMAGEGQPQHF; CDR3 DNA: TGTGCCAGCAGCTTAATGGCAGGGGAGGGACAGCCCCAGCATTTT; J gene: TRBJ1-5; clone size: -; D gene: -; CDR3 length: 15; V gene: TRBV11-2
CDR3 protein: CASSHGGYNEQFF; CDR3 DNA: TGTGCCAGCAGCCACGGCGGATACAATGAGCAGTTCTTC; J gene: TRBJ2-1; clone size: once; D gene: -; CDR3 length: 13; V gene: TRBV3-1/TRBV3-2
CDR3 protein: CASRTGTGPYEQYF; CDR3 DNA: TGTGCCAGCAGAACCGGGACAGGTCCCTACGAGCAGTACTTC; J gene: TRBJ2-7; clone size: -; D gene: TRBD1; CDR3 length: 14; V gene: TRBV27
CDR3 protein: CASSFGGSTDTQYF; CDR3 DNA: TGTGCCAGCAGTTTTGGGGGGAGCACAGATACGCAGTATTTT; J gene: TRBJ2-3; clone size: once; D gene: -; CDR3 length: 14; V gene: TRBV6-5
CDR3 protein: CASSVRGTNTGELFF; CDR3 DNA: TGTGCCAGCAGCGTCCGGGGAACGAACACCGGGGAGCTGTTTTTT; J gene: TRBJ2-2; clone size: -; D gene: -; CDR3 length: 15; V gene: TRBV9
CDR3 protein: CASSLPNPGTGTYEQYF; CDR3 DNA: TGTGCCAGCAGCTTACCCAACCCCGGGACAGGCACCTACGAGCAGTACTTC; J gene: TRBJ2-7; clone size: -; D gene: TRBD1; CDR3 length: 17; V gene: TRBV7-9
CDR3 protein: CASSPGTQGTSPLHF; CDR3 DNA: TGTGCCAGCAGTCCAGGAACCCAGGGGACTTCACCCCTCCACTTT; J gene: TRBJ1-6; clone size: once; D gene: -; CDR3 length: 15; V gene: TRBV6-5
CDR3 protein: CASGKTENQPQHF; CDR3 DNA: TGTGCCAGCGGTAAGACAGAAAATCAGCCCCAGCATTTT; J gene: TRBJ1-5; clone size: -; D gene: -; CDR3 length: 13; V gene: TRBV27
CDR3 protein: CASSVGLAGGKGSYNEQFF; CDR3 DNA: TGTGCCAGCAGCGTAGGGCTAGCGGGGGGCAAGGGGTCCTACAATGAGCAGTTCTTC; J gene: TRBJ2-1; clone size: -; D gene: TRBD2; CDR3 length: 19; V gene: TRBV9
CDR3 protein: CASSFQGTGAGAPLHF; CDR3 DNA: TGTGCCAGCAGCTTCCAAGGCACGGGCGCCGGGGCACCCCTCCACTTT; J gene: TRBJ1-6; clone size: -; D gene: -; CDR3 length: 16; V gene: TRBV2
CDR3 protein: CASSKVRRGGFQETQYF; CDR3 DNA: TGTGCCAGCAGCAAAGTAAGGCGGGGGGGCTTCCAAGAGACCCAGTACTTC; J gene: TRBJ2-5; clone size: -; D gene: -; CDR3 length: 17; V gene: TRBV21-1
CDR3 protein: CSVVDRAGANVLTF; CDR3 DNA: TGCAGCGTTGTCGACAGGGCTGGGGCCAACGTCCTGACTTTC; J gene: TRBJ2-6; clone size: -; D gene: TRBD1; CDR3 length: 14; V gene: TRBV29-1
CDR3 protein: CASSFGQGASNTEAFF; CDR3 DNA: TGTGCCAGCAGCTTTGGACAGGGGGCCTCGAACACTGAAGCTTTCTTT; J gene: TRBJ1-1; clone size: few; D gene: TRBD1; CDR3 length: 16; V gene: TRBV5-6